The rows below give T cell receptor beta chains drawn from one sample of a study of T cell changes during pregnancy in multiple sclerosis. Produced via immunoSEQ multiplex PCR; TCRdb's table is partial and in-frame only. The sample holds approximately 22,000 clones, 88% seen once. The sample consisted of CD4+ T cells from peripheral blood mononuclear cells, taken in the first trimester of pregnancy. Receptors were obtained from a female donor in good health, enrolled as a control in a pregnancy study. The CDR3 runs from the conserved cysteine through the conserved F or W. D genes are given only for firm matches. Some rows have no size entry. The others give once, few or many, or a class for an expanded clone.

cdr3_nt: TGTGCCTCCCAGGGCGGGCGGGGACACTATGGCTACACCTTC; cdr3_aa: CASQGGRGHYGYTF; j_call: TRBJ1-2; v_call: TRBV6-1; clone_size: -; d_call: -
cdr3_nt: TGTGCCAGCAGTGCGGGGGGATATGGCTACACCTTC; cdr3_aa: CASSAGGYGYTF; j_call: TRBJ1-2; v_call: TRBV25-1; clone_size: few; d_call: -
cdr3_nt: TGTGCCAGCAGCTTATCGGCGGCTAATGAAAAACTGTTTTTT; cdr3_aa: CASSLSAANEKLFF; j_call: TRBJ1-4; v_call: TRBV7-9; clone_size: -; d_call: -
cdr3_nt: TGTGCCAGCAGTCGGGATGGTATCCTAGATTGGAATGAGCAGTTCTTC; cdr3_aa: CASSRDGILDWNEQFF; j_call: TRBJ2-1; v_call: TRBV7-9; clone_size: -; d_call: -
cdr3_nt: TGTGCCAGCAGCCAGGGACAGGGATTATACGAGCAGTACTTC; cdr3_aa: CASSQGQGLYEQYF; j_call: TRBJ2-7; v_call: TRBV6-6; clone_size: once; d_call: TRBD1
cdr3_nt: TGTGCCAGAAGCCCGGACTACCCACACAGGGGCCCTGAACCCCAGCATTTT; cdr3_aa: CARSPDYPHRGPEPQHF; j_call: TRBJ1-5; v_call: TRBV5-3; clone_size: -; d_call: TRBD1
cdr3_nt: TGTGCCAGCAGCCGGGACAGGGACAGAGATCAGCCCCAGCATTTT; cdr3_aa: CASSRDRDRDQPQHF; j_call: TRBJ1-5; v_call: TRBV6-5; clone_size: -; d_call: TRBD1
cdr3_nt: TGTGCCAGCAGCTTAAAAGGGGCTTCTGGAAACACCATATATTTT; cdr3_aa: CASSLKGASGNTIYF; j_call: TRBJ1-3; v_call: TRBV7-2; clone_size: -; d_call: -
cdr3_nt: TGCAGCGTTGCAGCGGGAGACGCACGCGATACGCAGTATTTT; cdr3_aa: CSVAAGDARDTQYF; j_call: TRBJ2-3; v_call: TRBV29-1; clone_size: -; d_call: TRBD2
cdr3_nt: TGTGCCAGTGGACTAGCGGAGGAGACCCAGTACTTC; cdr3_aa: CASGLAEETQYF; j_call: TRBJ2-5; v_call: TRBV2; clone_size: -; d_call: TRBD2
cdr3_nt: TGCGCCAGCAGCCCCGGACTAGCGGGGCGAGAAAACATTCAGTACTTC; cdr3_aa: CASSPGLAGRENIQYF; j_call: TRBJ2-4; v_call: TRBV5-1; clone_size: -; d_call: TRBD2
cdr3_nt: TGTGCCAGCAGCTCCCACGGAAGACTAGCGGGCAATGAGCAGTTCTTC; cdr3_aa: CASSSHGRLAGNEQFF; j_call: TRBJ2-1; v_call: TRBV7-2; clone_size: -; d_call: TRBD2
cdr3_nt: TGTGCCAGCAGTCTATCGAAATCAGGGTTGTGGGAGACCCAGTACTTC; cdr3_aa: CASSLSKSGLWETQYF; j_call: TRBJ2-5; v_call: TRBV28; clone_size: -; d_call: -
cdr3_nt: TGTGCCAGTAAGGAGGGGACTAGCAACGAGCAGTACTTC; cdr3_aa: CASKEGTSNEQYF; j_call: TRBJ2-7; v_call: TRBV19; clone_size: -; d_call: TRBD2
cdr3_nt: TGTGCCAGCAGTCACCCCTCAGGGGACTATAATTCACCCCTCCACTTT; cdr3_aa: CASSHPSGDYNSPLHF; j_call: TRBJ1-6; v_call: TRBV27; clone_size: -; d_call: -
cdr3_nt: TGTGCCAGCAGGTTAGGGACAGAGAACACCGGGGAGCTGTTTTTT; cdr3_aa: CASRLGTENTGELFF; j_call: TRBJ2-2; v_call: TRBV2; clone_size: -; d_call: TRBD1
cdr3_nt: TGTGCCAGCGGCGGGATCCCAGATACGCAGTATTTT; cdr3_aa: CASGGIPDTQYF; j_call: TRBJ2-3; v_call: TRBV6-5; clone_size: few; d_call: -